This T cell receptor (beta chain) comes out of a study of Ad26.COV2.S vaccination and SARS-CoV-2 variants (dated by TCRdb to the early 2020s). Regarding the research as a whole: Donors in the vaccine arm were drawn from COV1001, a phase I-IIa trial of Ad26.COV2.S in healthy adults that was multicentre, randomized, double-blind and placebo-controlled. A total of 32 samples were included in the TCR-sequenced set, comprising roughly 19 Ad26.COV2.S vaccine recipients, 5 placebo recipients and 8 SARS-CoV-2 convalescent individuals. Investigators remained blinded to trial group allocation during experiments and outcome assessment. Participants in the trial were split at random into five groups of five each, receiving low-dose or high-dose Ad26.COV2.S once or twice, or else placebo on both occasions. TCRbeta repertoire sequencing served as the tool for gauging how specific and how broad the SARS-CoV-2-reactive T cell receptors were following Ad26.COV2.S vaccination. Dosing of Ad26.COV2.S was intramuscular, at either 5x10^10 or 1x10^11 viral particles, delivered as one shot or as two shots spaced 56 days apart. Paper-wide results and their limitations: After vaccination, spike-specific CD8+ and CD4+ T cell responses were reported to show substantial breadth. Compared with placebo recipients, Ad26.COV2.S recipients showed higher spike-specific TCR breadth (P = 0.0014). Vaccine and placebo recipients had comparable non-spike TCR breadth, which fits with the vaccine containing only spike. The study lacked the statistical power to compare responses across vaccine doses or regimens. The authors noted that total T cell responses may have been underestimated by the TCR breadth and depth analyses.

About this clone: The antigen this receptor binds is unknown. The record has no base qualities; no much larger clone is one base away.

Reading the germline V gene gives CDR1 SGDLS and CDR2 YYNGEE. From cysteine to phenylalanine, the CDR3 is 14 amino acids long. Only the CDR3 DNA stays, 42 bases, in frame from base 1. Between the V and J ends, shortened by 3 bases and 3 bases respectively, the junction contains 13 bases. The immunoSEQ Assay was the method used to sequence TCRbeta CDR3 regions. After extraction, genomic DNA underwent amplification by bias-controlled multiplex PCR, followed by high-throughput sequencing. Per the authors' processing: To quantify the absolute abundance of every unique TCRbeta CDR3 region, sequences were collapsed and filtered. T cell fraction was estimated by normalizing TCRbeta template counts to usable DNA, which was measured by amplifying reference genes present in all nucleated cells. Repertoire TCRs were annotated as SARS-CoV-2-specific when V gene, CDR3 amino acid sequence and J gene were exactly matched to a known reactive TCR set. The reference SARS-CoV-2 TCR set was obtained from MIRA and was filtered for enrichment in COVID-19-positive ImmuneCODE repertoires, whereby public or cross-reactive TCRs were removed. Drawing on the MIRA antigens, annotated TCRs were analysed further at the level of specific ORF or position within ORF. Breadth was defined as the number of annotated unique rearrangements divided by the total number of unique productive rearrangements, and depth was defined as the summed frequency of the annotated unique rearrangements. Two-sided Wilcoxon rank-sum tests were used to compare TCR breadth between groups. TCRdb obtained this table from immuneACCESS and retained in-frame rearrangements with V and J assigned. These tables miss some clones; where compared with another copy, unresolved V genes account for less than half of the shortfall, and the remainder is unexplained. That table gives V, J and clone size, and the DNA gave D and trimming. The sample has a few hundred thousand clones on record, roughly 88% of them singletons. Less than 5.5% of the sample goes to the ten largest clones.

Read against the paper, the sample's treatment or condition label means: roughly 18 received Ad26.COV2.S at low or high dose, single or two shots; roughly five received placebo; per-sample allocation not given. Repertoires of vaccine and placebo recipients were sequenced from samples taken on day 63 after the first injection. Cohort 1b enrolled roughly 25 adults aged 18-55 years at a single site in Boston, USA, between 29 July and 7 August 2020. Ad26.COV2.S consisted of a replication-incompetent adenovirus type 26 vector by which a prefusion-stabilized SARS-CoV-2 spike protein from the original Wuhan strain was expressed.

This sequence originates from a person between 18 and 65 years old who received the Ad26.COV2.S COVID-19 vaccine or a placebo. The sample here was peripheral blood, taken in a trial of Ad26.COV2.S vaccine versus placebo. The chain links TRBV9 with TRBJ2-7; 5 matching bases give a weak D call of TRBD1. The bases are TGTGCCAGCAGCGCAACAGGCTTGTACTACGAGCAGTACTTC. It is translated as CASSATGLYYEQYF.